The 11 T cell receptor beta chains below were found in one sample sequenced in a study of blood T cell repertoires in COVID-19. Method: immunoSEQ multiplex PCR; TCRdb's copy keeps in-frame clones and lacks some. The table shows about 210,000 clones, with around three quarters occurring only once. Sample: peripheral blood. These receptors were obtained from a woman aged 70-85 years with acute or convalescent COVID-19.

This chain connects TRBV12-3 or TRBV12-4 to TRBJ2-3, with TRBD1 as a possible D gene (5 bases). This CDR3 comprises 13 residues. Trimming pared 6 bases from V and 4 bases from J, leaving 11 bases between. The CDR3 spells CASSSSRADTQYF. CDR3 nucleotides: TGTGCCAGCAGCTCAAGCAGGGCAGATACGCAGTATTTT.

The V and J genes are TRBV4-3 and TRBJ2-5, with TRBD2 matching over 9 bases. This CDR3 is built from 15 residues. Trimming took 4 bases from V and 2 from J; bases not matched to a gene: 5. Per the germline V gene, CDR1 is LGHNA and CDR2 is YSLEER. Here the CDR3 DNA reads TGCGCCAGCAGCCGGCAGCGGGGGGTACAAGAGACCCAGTACTTC. This gives the protein CASSRQRGVQETQYF.

The chain joins TRBV9 to TRBJ1-2, with no clear D. Germline assignment: CDR1 SGDLS and CDR2 YYNGEE. Trimming took 0 bases from V and 0 from J, leaving 6 bases between them. CDR3 length: 14 residues. The CDR3 sequence is CASSVATANYGYTF. For the CDR3, the DNA is TGTGCCAGCAGCGTAGCTACAGCTAACTATGGCTACACCTTC.

The chain uses TRBV6-4 and TRBJ2-1; 8 bases map to TRBD2. The CDR3 has 15 residues. Unmatched junction bases numbered 6, after V lost 5 bases and J lost 3 bases. The germline gives CDR1 MRHNA, CDR2 SNTAGT. CDR3 DNA sequence: TGTGCCAGCAGTAGGCTAGCGGGCCTCTACAATGAGCAGTTCTTC. Translated, it gives CASSRLAGLYNEQFF.

V usage is TRBV2 and J usage is TRBJ1-1, with D maybe TRBD1 (6 bases). From germline, CDR1 is SNHLY and CDR2 FYNNEI. This CDR3 spans 15 amino acids. Trimming cost V 7 bases and J 2 bases, with 17 bases left between them. The CDR3: CASMGTGGANTEAFF. The CDR3 region has the DNA TGTGCCAGCATGGGGACTGGGGGGGCCAACACTGAAGCTTTCTTT.

This rearrangement joins TRBV7-6 to TRBJ2-7; 12 bases are a match to TRBD2. The germline V gene has CDR1 SGHVS and CDR2 FNYEAQ. After removal of 4 bases from V and 2 bases from J, the junction contained 18 bases not matched to a gene. The CDR3 has 20 amino acids. In nucleotides, the CDR3 is TGTGCCAGCAGCTCAAATCCGACTAGCGGGGGAACGGGGGGCACCTACGAGCAGTACTTC. As protein: CASSSNPTSGGTGGTYEQYF.

The chain recombines TRBV12-5 with TRBJ1-1; D is perhaps TRBD1 (5 bases). CDR1 is LGHNT and CDR2 is FRNRAP in the germline V gene. V was shortened by 0 bases and J by 0 bases, with 8 bases between the two germline ends. The CDR3 has 15 amino acids. CDR3 DNA sequence: TGTGCTAGTGGTTTGGTACGGGGGTTGAACACTGAAGCTTTCTTT. This translates into CASGLVRGLNTEAFF.

The V gene is TRBV29-1, the J gene TRBJ2-3, with a possible D match to TRBD2 (6 bases). Trimming removed 4 bases from V and 3 bases from J, with 14 bases in between. This CDR3 has 14 residues. Germline V lookup: CDR1 SQVTM, CDR2 ANQGSEA. The CDR3 DNA is TGCAGCGTTGGGGCGGGGCATGTGACAGATACGCAGTATTTT. Protein sequence: CSVGAGHVTDTQYF.

The V gene is TRBV5-8, the J gene TRBJ2-1; TRBD2 aligns across 7 bases. V trimming: 6 bases; J trimming: 9 bases; junction bases outside the gene matches: 15. Germline-derived CDR1 and CDR2 are SGHTS and YDEGEE. The CDR3 sequence is 15 residues long. The CDR3 sequence: CASIPGHGTTIEQFF. For the CDR3, the DNA is TGTGCCAGCATTCCGGGTCACGGGACTACAATTGAGCAGTTCTTC.

This sequence joins TRBV9 and TRBJ1-4; 9 bases map to TRBD1. This CDR3 is 14 amino acids long. In germline, CDR1 is SGDLS, CDR2 YYNGEE. J gave up 7 bases and V 3 bases, and 4 bases lay outside the gene matches. The CDR3 is CASSAGTGFEKLFF. In nucleotides, the CDR3 is TGTGCCAGCAGCGCCGGGACAGGGTTTGAAAAACTGTTTTTT.

DNA for the CDR3: TGTGCCAGCAGCACTCGACTAGCGAGCGACCAAGAGACCCAGTACTTC. This codes for CASSTRLASDQETQYF. The chain recombines TRBV3-1 (or the pseudogene TRBV3-2) with TRBJ2-5, with TRBD2 identical over 8 bases. CDR3 length: 16 amino acids. With V trimmed by 5 bases and J by 0 bases, 8 bases remained unmatched. Germline values: CDR1 LGHDT, CDR2 YNNKEL (reference sequence).